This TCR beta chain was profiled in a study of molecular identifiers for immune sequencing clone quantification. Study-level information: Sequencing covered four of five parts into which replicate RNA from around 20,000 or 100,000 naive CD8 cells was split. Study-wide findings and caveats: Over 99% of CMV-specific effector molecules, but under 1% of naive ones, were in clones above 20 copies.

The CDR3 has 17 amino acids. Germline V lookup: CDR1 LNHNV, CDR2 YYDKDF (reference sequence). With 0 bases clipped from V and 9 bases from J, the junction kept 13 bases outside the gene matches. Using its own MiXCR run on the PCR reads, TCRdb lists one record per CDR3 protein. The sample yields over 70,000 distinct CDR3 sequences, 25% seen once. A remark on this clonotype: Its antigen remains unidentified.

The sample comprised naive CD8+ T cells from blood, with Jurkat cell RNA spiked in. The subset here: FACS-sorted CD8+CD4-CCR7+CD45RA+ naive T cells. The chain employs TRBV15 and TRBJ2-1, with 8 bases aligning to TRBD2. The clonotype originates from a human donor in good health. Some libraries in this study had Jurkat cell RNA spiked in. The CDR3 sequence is CATSRDWTLAENSEQFF. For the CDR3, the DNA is TGTGCCACCAGCAGAGATTGGACACTAGCGGAGAACAGTGAGCAGTTCTTC.